The 11 T cell receptor beta chains in this list originate from one sample, sequenced in a study of shared clonotypes between healthy human individuals. In the naive CD8 group, cells lacked CD45RO and were positively selected for CCR7, so terminally differentiated effector memory CD45RA+ cells were left out. Profiling relied on immunoSEQ multiplex PCR, and the TCRdb table lists in-frame clones only, not all of them. The data show approximately 650,000 clones, 95% seen once. Sequenced: naive CD8+ T cells sorted from blood. These receptors all come from a woman younger than 45 in good health.

This chain uses TRBV6-6 with TRBJ2-7; possibly TRBD1 or TRBD2 for D (5 bases each). Germline lookup yields CDR1 MNHNY and CDR2 SVGAGI (reference sequence). The length of the CDR3 is 15 residues. The V end was cut by 0 bases, the J end by 3 bases, with 12 bases between. The CDR3 region is CASSYSNWGIYEQYF. The DNA for the CDR3 is TGTGCCAGCAGTTACTCTAACTGGGGGATCTACGAGCAGTACTTC.

The rearrangement joins TRBV27 to TRBJ2-1, with a tentative D call TRBD1 (5 bases). Per germline, CDR1 MNHEY and CDR2 SMNVEV (reference sequence). The CDR3 is made up of 15 amino acids. V gave up 4 bases and J gave up 2 bases, with 12 bases separating them. This chain's CDR3 is CASSSTAFPYNEQFF. The CDR3, as DNA: TGTGCCAGCAGTTCGACAGCTTTCCCCTACAATGAGCAGTTCTTC.

V usage is TRBV29-1 and J usage is TRBJ2-5; perhaps TRBD2 as D (5 bases). The J call could be wrong; TRBJ2-7 is a better fit for the DNA end. The CDR3 has 12 residues. The V gene's germline CDR1 is SQVTM and CDR2 ANQGSEA. DNA of the CDR3: TGCAGCGTTGGGGGAGAAGCCTACGAGCAGTACTTC. This gives the protein CSVGGEAYEQYF.

The sample holds one count of this clone. The V and J genes are TRBV5-6 and TRBJ1-4; D is unresolved. The germline gives CDR1 SGHDT, CDR2 YYEEEE. This CDR3 contains 17 residues. V lost 2 bases and J 0 bases, leaving 14 bases between the germline ends. CDR3: CASSFLWDVATNEKLFF. The CDR3 DNA reads TGTGCCAGCAGCTTCTTGTGGGATGTAGCAACTAATGAAAAACTGTTTTTT.

This sequence joins TRBV27 and TRBJ2-2, with D perhaps TRBD2 (5 bases). Germline V gene lookup returns CDR1 MNHEY and CDR2 SMNVEV (reference sequence). V lost 2 bases and J lost 11, with 15 bases in between. The CDR3 sequence is 14 residues long. For the CDR3, the DNA is TGTGCCAGCAGTTTACAGTCGAGCGGCCTAGAGCTGTTTTTT. Translated, it gives CASSLQSSGLELFF.

This chain uses TRBV4-2 with TRBJ1-1; tentatively, D is TRBD1 (6 bases). The V gene's germline CDR1 is LGHNA and CDR2 YNFKEQ. The V end was cut by 3 bases, the J end by 4 bases, with 12 bases between. This CDR3 is built from 14 residues. The CDR3 reads CASSHNTGITEAFF. CDR3 nucleotides: TGTGCCAGCAGCCACAATACAGGGATCACTGAAGCTTTCTTT.

Here the CDR3 reads CASSPLGGMDTQYF. Written as DNA, the CDR3 is TGTGCCAGCAGTCCGCTGGGGGGTATGGATACGCAGTATTTT. The chain carries TRBV7-6 and TRBJ2-3; D might be TRBD2 (6 bases). Looked up from germline, CDR1 is SGHVS and CDR2 is FNYEAQ. V was clipped by 6 bases and J by 6 bases, with 16 bases between them. The CDR3 runs to 14 residues.

The rearrangement links TRBV19 to TRBJ2-1; 9 positions match TRBD2. The CDR3 spans 15 residues. Trimming removed 3 bases from V and 4 bases from J; junction bases left unmatched: 4. CDR1 LNHDA and CDR2 SQIVND come from the germline V gene (reference sequence). In DNA, the CDR3 is TGTGCCAGTAGTATTGTAGCGGGAGCGTACAATGAGCAGTTCTTC. It codes for CASSIVAGAYNEQFF. The variable domain in full, completed from reference TRBV19 and TRBJ2-1, reads DGGITQSPKYLFRKEGQNVTLSCEQNLNHDAMYWYRQDPGQGLRLIYYSQIVNDFQKGDIAEGYSVSREKKESFPLTVTSAQKNPTAFYLCASSIVAGAYNEQFFGPGTRLTVL.

The V gene is TRBV14, the J gene TRBJ2-7, with a weak D call TRBD2 (5 bases). The CDR3 is made up of 15 amino acids. V shed 3 bases and J shed 2 bases, with 14 bases lying between them. Per germline, CDR1 SGHDN and CDR2 FVKESK. The DNA for the CDR3 is TGTGCCAGCAGCCACAGAGGAGAGGGAGCCTACGAGCAGTACTTC. Translating it yields CASSHRGEGAYEQYF.

The chain has TRBV6-1 and TRBJ1-2; TRBD1 matches at 7 bases. Germline CDR1 reads MNHNS; CDR2 reads SASEGT. This CDR3 is built from 13 residues. The V segment lost 5 bases and the J segment 4 bases; nucleotides outside the gene matches: 4. The DNA for the CDR3 is TGTGCCAGCAGTTCAACAGGGGTCTATGGCTACACCTTC. It yields the protein CASSSTGVYGYTF.

This clone was counted only a few times. The sample has other DNA sequences that encode this CDR3 too. The chain links TRBV27 to TRBJ2-7; D gene unclear. Germline CDR1 is MNHEY and CDR2 is SMNVEV (reference sequence). This CDR3 region has 13 residues. The ends were cut back, 3 bases at V and 0 bases at J, with 6 bases in the middle. CDR3 nucleotides: TGTGCCAGCAGTTTGGCTAGCTCCTACGAGCAGTACTTC. It translates to CASSLASSYEQYF.